The next 23 T cell receptor beta chains were all read from a single sample in a study of T cells in Graves' hyperthyroidism and ophthalmopathy. TCR beta CDR3 sequences were amplified from RNA transcripts. First-round RT-PCR targeting the TCR CDR3 was performed with the HTBI primer set. MiXCR, applied by TCRdb to the multiplex PCR reads, yields one record per CDR3 protein. The sample has about 680,000 distinct CDR3 sequences, roughly 32% seen once; the top ten hold 30% to 40%. The sample taken for sequencing was blood. These receptors originate from a woman aged 40 to 50 with Graves' hyperthyroidism.

Comments on this clonotype: A much larger clone sits a single nucleotide away, making a read error possible. This chain connects TRBV6-5 to TRBJ1-5; D uncertain. CDR3 length equals 13 residues. Germline assignment: CDR1 MNHEY and CDR2 SVGAGI. Trimming cost V 5 bases and J 5 bases, with 10 bases left between them. The CDR3 coding sequence is TGTGCCAGCAGTGGAGCGAGGGATCAGCCCCAGCATTTT. Protein: CASSGARDQPQHF.

This clonotype was seen ten or more times. The rearrangement joins TRBV7-2 to TRBJ1-5; unclear D gene. Trimming took off 1 base at V and 2 bases at J, with 12 bases between the two ends. Germline-derived CDR1 and CDR2 are SGHTA and FQGNSA. The CDR3 is 16 residues long. For the CDR3, the DNA is TGTGCCAGCAGCTTAGAAGGAGGGATGGGCAATCAGCCCCAGCATTTT. It encodes CASSLEGGMGNQPQHF.

The chain combines TRBV7-2 with TRBJ1-5; D call uncertain. Trimming stripped 8 bases from V and 4 bases from J, with 18 bases between. Looked up from germline, CDR1 is SGHTA and CDR2 is FQGNSA. This CDR3 has 15 amino acids. CDR3 bases: TGTGCCAGCTCACCCCTGGACGGGAAAAATCAGCCCCAGCATTTT. This sequence encodes CASSPLDGKNQPQHF.

This clonotype appeared many times. V and J are TRBV19 and TRBJ1-4; D not resolved. Germline V lookup: CDR1 LNHDA, CDR2 SQIVND (reference sequence). The germline V and J ends were trimmed by 3 bases and 3 bases, with 11 bases remaining between them. The CDR3 length is 15 residues. The CDR3, as DNA: TGTGCCAGTAGTATTTCAACAGTCGCTAATGAAAAACTGTTTTTT. It is translated as CASSISTVANEKLFF.

The chain has TRBV5-1 and TRBJ1-1; a possible D gene is TRBD1 (5 bases). V was pared by 2 bases and J by 6 bases, with 11 bases between. This CDR3 comprises 13 residues. Germline values: CDR1 SGHRS, CDR2 YFSETQ. CDR3 loop: CASSFGGRSEAFF. CDR3 nucleotide sequence: TGCGCCAGCAGCTTTGGGGGGAGGTCTGAAGCTTTCTTT.

The chain joins TRBV19 to TRBJ1-2, with 9 positions matching TRBD1. The CDR3 runs to 15 residues. Germline-derived CDR1 and CDR2 are LNHDA and SQIVND (reference sequence). Trimming at V came to 4 bases and at J to 5 bases, leaving 8 bases not matched to a gene. The CDR3 protein is CASSKTGTGLYGYTF. In nucleotides, the CDR3 is TGTGCCAGTAGTAAGACCGGGACAGGGCTTTATGGCTACACCTTC.

The V and J genes are TRBV6-5 and TRBJ1-2; the D gene is possibly TRBD1 (6 bases). Germline V lookup: CDR1 MNHEY, CDR2 SVGAGI. Trimming stripped 6 bases from V and 7 bases from J, with 15 bases between. The CDR3 runs to 13 residues. The CDR3 loop is CASRITGRAGYTF. In nucleotides, the CDR3 is TGTGCCAGCAGGATAACAGGGAGGGCTGGCTACACCTTC.

Many counts were recorded for this clonotype. The rearrangement uses TRBV19 and TRBJ1-5; the match to TRBD1 covers 8 bases. The trim removed 3 bases at V and 5 bases at J, leaving 6 bases unmatched. This CDR3 is built from 15 residues. Germline CDR1 reads LNHDA; CDR2 reads SQIVND (reference sequence). CDR3 nucleotide sequence: TGTGCCAGTAGTATTTGGCAGGGGGCCCATCAGCCCCAGCATTTT. Protein product: CASSIWQGAHQPQHF.

This clonotype appeared many times. V is TRBV5-6 and J is TRBJ1-2; TRBD1 matches at 8 bases. V was clipped by 2 bases and J by 6 bases; unmatched bases: 6. Germline assignment: CDR1 SGHDT and CDR2 YYEEEE. There are 14 residues in the CDR3. CDR3 sequence (DNA): TGTGCCAGCAGCTTTCGATCGACAGGGGATGGCTACACCTTC. Its protein is CASSFRSTGDGYTF.

This clonotype was seen at least ten times. The gene calls are TRBV9 and TRBJ1-2; D is ambiguous. This CDR3 is 13 amino acids long. The germline gives CDR1 SGDLS, CDR2 YYNGEE. V was pared by 3 bases and J by 4 bases, with 10 bases between. The CDR3 spells CASSGWPGYGYTF. Written as DNA, the CDR3 is TGTGCCAGCAGCGGGTGGCCGGGCTATGGCTACACCTTC.

With regard to this clonotype: A read error may account for a junction end that differs from germline. V gene TRBV10-3 combines with J gene TRBJ2-7; D is ambiguous. The CDR3 totals 14 residues. CDR1 is ENHRY and CDR2 is SYGVKD in the germline V gene. The CDR3 is CASSRPSDSYEQYF. The DNA of the CDR3 is TGTGCCAGCAGTCGCCCCTCAGACTCCTACGAGCAGTACTTC.

This clonotype was observed many times. The CDR3 here is CASSGPGIAYEQYF. The CDR3 region has the DNA TGTGCCAGCAGTGGTCCAGGGATAGCCTACGAGCAGTACTTC. The genes are TRBV2 and TRBJ2-7, with a possible D match to TRBD1 (5 bases). The CDR3 spans 14 residues. The germline V and J ends were trimmed by 4 bases and 2 bases, with 12 bases remaining between them. The germline V gene encodes CDR1 SNHLY and CDR2 FYNNEI.

This clonotype was counted at least ten times. This sequence joins TRBV24-1 and TRBJ2-7; possibly TRBD1 for D (6 bases). Trimming took off 9 bases at V and 2 bases at J, with 13 bases between the two ends. The germline V gene has CDR1 KGHDR and CDR2 SFDVKD. The CDR3 has 13 amino acids. The CDR3 DNA reads as TGTGCCACCGCAGGGGACAAGCCCTACGAGCAGTACTTC. Encoded protein: CATAGDKPYEQYF.

This clonotype was counted ten times or more. This sequence joins TRBV10-3 and TRBJ2-7; 7 bases agree with TRBD2. The CDR3 has 13 residues. Germline CDR1 reads ENHRY; CDR2 reads SYGVKD. J was trimmed by 2 bases and V by 4 bases; bases with no gene match: 2. CDR3 loop: CAISGEGTYEQYF. The CDR3, as DNA: TGTGCCATCAGTGGGGAGGGGACCTACGAGCAGTACTTC.

This clonotype was counted many times. The genes are TRBV24-1 and TRBJ1-2, with TRBD1 identical over 9 bases. Germline V CDR1 and CDR2: KGHDR, SFDVKD. Losses at the gene ends were 4 bases for V and 9 bases for J; bases not matched to a gene: 11. The CDR3 has 15 residues. CDR3 in DNA: TGTGCCACCAGTGACCAGAGGGGACAGGGTTTGAGCTACACCTTC. It encodes CATSDQRGQGLSYTF.

This clonotype was observed at least ten times. The genes are TRBV11-2 and TRBJ2-5; D is perhaps TRBD1 or TRBD2 (5 bases each). Germline CDR1 is SGHAT and CDR2 is FQNNGV. Deletions cut 3 bases from V and 5 bases from J, with 13 bases between. The CDR3 contains 14 residues. The CDR3 protein is CASSLSSWGETQYF. The CDR3 DNA sequence: TGTGCCAGCAGCTTGTCTAGCTGGGGCGAGACCCAGTACTTC. The full variable domain, its missing parts supplied by reference TRBV11-2 and TRBJ2-5, is EAGVAQSPRYKIIEKRQSVAFWCNPISGHATLYWYQQILGQGPKLLIQFQNNGVVDDSQLPKDRFSAERLKGVDSTLKIQPAKLEDSAVYLCASSLSSWGETQYFGPGTRLLVL.

This sequence joins TRBV28 and TRBJ1-1; no clear D gene. In germline, CDR1 is MDHEN, CDR2 SYDVKM. V lost 6 bases and J lost 8, with 16 bases in between. The CDR3 has 13 amino acids. The CDR3: CASSNQWLAEAFF. The CDR3 DNA reads TGTGCCAGCAGCAATCAATGGCTGGCGGAAGCTTTCTTT.

V is TRBV20-1 and J is TRBJ2-5, with D maybe TRBD2 (5 bases). TRBJ2-1 matches the DNA end more closely, so the J call is doubtful. CDR1 and CDR2 from the germline V gene are DFQATT and SNEGSKA (reference sequence). This CDR3 has 12 amino acids. Written as DNA, the CDR3 is TGCAGGGCCATTTCGGGGAGCAATGAGCAGTTCTTC. Its protein product is CRAISGSNEQFF.

This clonotype was observed at least ten times. V and J are TRBV19 and TRBJ1-2, with unresolved D. Trimming cost V 3 bases and J 5 bases, with 13 bases left between them. CDR3 length equals 14 residues. In germline, CDR1 is LNHDA, CDR2 SQIVND (reference sequence). The CDR3 region has the DNA TGTGCCAGTAGTATTATGGAGGGAGGGTATGGCTACACCTTC. As protein: CASSIMEGGYGYTF.

This clonotype was picked up a small number of times. The V call is TRBV6-2 or TRBV6-3, the J call TRBJ1-5, with D possibly TRBD1 on 5 matching bases. Germline V gives CDR1 MNHEY, CDR2 SVGEGT. V lost 6 bases and J lost 7, with 13 bases in between. This CDR3 region has 13 residues. In DNA, the CDR3 is TGTGCCAGCAGCCAGATGTGGGGCCAGCCCCAGCATTTT. It translates to CASSQMWGQPQHF.

The V and J genes are TRBV13 and TRBJ2-2; D may be TRBD1 or TRBD2 (5 bases each). Germline-derived CDR1 and CDR2 are PRHDT and FYEKMQ (reference sequence). Trimming stripped 5 bases from V and 4 bases from J, with 8 bases between. CDR3 size: 13 residues. CDR3 sequence reads: CASSEGTTGELFF. CDR3 coding DNA: TGTGCCAGCAGCGAGGGGACCACCGGGGAGCTGTTTTTT.

This clonotype was recorded a few times. In DNA form, the CDR3 reads TGCGCCAGCAGCCACCGGTTAGACCAGGGAGAGACCCAGTACTTC. As protein: CASSHRLDQGETQYF. V and J are TRBV4-3 and TRBJ2-5; tentative D call: TRBD1 (5 bases). The CDR3 extends over 15 amino acids. The V gene's germline CDR1 is LGHNA and CDR2 YSLEER. Trimming stripped 3 bases from V and 4 bases from J, with 15 bases between.

This chain uses TRBV29-1 with TRBJ1-2; TRBD1 aligns across 7 bases. This CDR3 spans 13 amino acids. Trimming cost V 6 bases and J 6 bases; bases outside gene matches: 10. Germline CDR1 reads SQVTM; CDR2 reads ANQGSEA. The DNA of the CDR3 is TGCAGCGTGGGGGACCCAGGGGGGCATGGCTACACCTTC. Translation gives CSVGDPGGHGYTF. The full variable domain, its missing parts supplied by reference TRBV29-1 and TRBJ1-2, is SAVISQKPSRDICQRGTSLTIQCQVDSQVTMMFWYRQQPGQSLTLIATANQGSEATYESGFVIDKFPISRPNLTFSTLTVSNMSPEDSSIYLCSVGDPGGHGYTFGSGTRLTVV.